This passage covers 20 T cell receptor beta chains from one sample sequenced in a study of T cell changes during pregnancy in multiple sclerosis. Profiling relied on immunoSEQ multiplex PCR, and the TCRdb table lists in-frame clones only, not all of them. The sample lists 60,000 to 70,000 clones, roughly 90% occurring once. The input for sequencing was peripheral blood, taken in the second trimester of pregnancy. The receptors derive from a female donor in good health, enrolled as a control in a pregnancy study.

The V and J genes are TRBV2 and TRBJ2-1; 10 bases line up with TRBD1. V shed 8 bases, J shed 4 bases, and the junction held 14 bases outside the gene matches. The germline gives CDR1 SNHLY, CDR2 FYNNEI. This CDR3 spans 17 amino acids. CDR3 in DNA: TGTGCCAGCCTCCAACGGGGACAGGGGAGGGGGTACAATGAGCAGTTCTTC. It yields the protein CASLQRGQGRGYNEQFF.

V gene TRBV5-4 combines with J gene TRBJ2-5, with D perhaps TRBD2 (6 bases). CDR3 size: 12 residues. CDR1 is SGHNT, CDR2 YYREEE, per germline (reference sequence). The V and J ends lost 4 bases and 7 bases respectively, with 11 bases between them. The CDR3 region has the DNA TGTGCCAGCAGCATCCCGGAGGGGACCCAGTACTTC. It encodes CASSIPEGTQYF. Supplemented by reference TRBV5-4 and TRBJ2-5, the full variable domain reads ETGVTQSPTHLIKTRGQQVTLRCSSQSGHNTVSWYQQALGQGPQFIFQYYREEENGRGNFPPRFSGLQFPNYSSELNVNALELDDSALYLCASSIPEGTQYFGPGTRLLVL.

V usage is TRBV25-1 and J usage is TRBJ1-2; D unresolved. V lost 3 bases, J lost 3 bases, and 8 bases lay in between. CDR3 length equals 13 residues. CDR1 and CDR2 (germline): MGHDK, SYGVNS. The CDR3 region has the DNA TGTGCCAGCAGTGACTACCCCCACTATGGCTACACCTTC. The encoded protein is CASSDYPHYGYTF.

The J gene is TRBJ1-2, the V gene TRBV11-2, with D uncertain. V was clipped by 5 bases and J by 5 bases, with 18 bases between them. This CDR3 has 15 amino acids. From germline, CDR1 is SGHAT and CDR2 FQNNGV. The CDR3 spells CASSPTGREWYGYTF. For the CDR3, the DNA is TGTGCCAGCAGCCCAACCGGCCGGGAGTGGTATGGCTACACCTTC.

The chain uses TRBV7-9 and TRBJ2-3; tentative D call: TRBD2 (6 bases). The V and J ends lost 7 bases and 4 bases respectively, with 21 bases between them. CDR3 length: 16 amino acids. Germline V gene sequence: CDR1 SEHNR, CDR2 FQNEAQ (reference sequence). This chain's CDR3 is CASTSLGSLAPDTQYF. CDR3 bases: TGTGCCAGCACCTCTCTTGGGAGTCTAGCGCCAGATACGCAGTATTTT.

The rearrangement joins TRBV7-8 to TRBJ2-1; possibly TRBD2 for D (6 bases). V lost 4 bases, J lost 5 bases, and 21 bases lay in between. The germline CDR1 and CDR2 sequences are SGHVS and FQNEAQ. This CDR3 is built from 17 residues. The CDR3 loop is CASSSPGRQTHNNEQFF. The CDR3 DNA reads TGTGCCAGCAGCTCCCCCGGGAGACAGACCCACAACAATGAGCAGTTCTTC.

This rearrangement joins TRBV30 to TRBJ1-5, with TRBD1 identical over 7 bases. Looked up from germline, CDR1 is GTSNPN and CDR2 is SVGIG (reference sequence). This CDR3 comprises 15 residues. Trimming took 2 bases from V and 5 from J; bases not matched to a gene: 9. CDR3 DNA: TGTGCCTGGAGTCGTGACACAGGGGCAGATCAGCCCCAGCATTTT. Its protein product is CAWSRDTGADQPQHF.

The chain combines TRBV30 with TRBJ2-1; D remains ambiguous. The CDR3 sequence is 13 residues long. Trimming took off 8 bases at V and 3 bases at J, with 14 bases between the two ends. The germline CDR1 and CDR2 sequences are GTSNPN and SVGIG (reference sequence). The chain's CDR3 is CALTLDYYNEQFF. CDR3 nucleotide sequence: TGTGCCCTGACCCTAGATTACTACAATGAGCAGTTCTTC. Full variable domain (remainder filled in from reference TRBV30 and TRBJ2-1): SQTIHQWPATLVQPVGSPLSLECTVEGTSNPNLYWYRQAAGRGLQLLFYSVGIGQISSEVPQNLSASRPQDRQFILSSKKLLLSDSGFYLCALTLDYYNEQFFGPGTRLTVL.

The chain combines TRBV30 with TRBJ1-5, with D perhaps TRBD1 (6 bases). Germline V lookup: CDR1 GTSNPN, CDR2 SVGIG (reference sequence). The V end lost 2 bases, the J end lost 6 bases, and 14 bases lay between the germline ends. CDR3 length equals 14 residues. CDR3 loop: CAWSIKQGFQPQHF. For the CDR3, the DNA is TGTGCCTGGAGTATCAAGCAGGGGTTTCAGCCCCAGCATTTT.

The V call is TRBV5-4, the J call TRBJ2-7, with D hard to call. Germline lookup yields CDR1 SGHNT and CDR2 YYREEE (reference sequence). V lost 0 bases and J 0 bases, leaving 13 bases between the germline ends. The CDR3 has 16 residues. The CDR3 nucleotides are TGTGCCAGCAGCTTGGATCTAGGATCGGCCTCCTACGAGCAGTACTTC. Its protein product is CASSLDLGSASYEQYF. Looking up the rest from reference TRBV5-4 and TRBJ2-7 gives the full variable domain: ETGVTQSPTHLIKTRGQQVTLRCSSQSGHNTVSWYQQALGQGPQFIFQYYREEENGRGNFPPRFSGLQFPNYSSELNVNALELDDSALYLCASSLDLGSASYEQYFGPGTRLTVT.

The chain has TRBV11-3 and TRBJ2-5; D perhaps matches TRBD1 (5 bases). CDR1 and CDR2 (germline): SGHNT, YENEEA. This CDR3 has 12 amino acids. V lost 5 bases, J lost 5 bases, and 9 bases lay in between. CDR3 sequence reads: CASSLQGETQYF. The CDR3 DNA reads as TGTGCCAGCAGCCTCCAGGGTGAGACCCAGTACTTC.

The V call is TRBV10-3, the J call TRBJ2-1; a possible D gene is TRBD1 (6 bases). Germline assignment: CDR1 ENHRY and CDR2 SYGVKD. V was trimmed by 8 bases and J by 0 bases, leaving 14 bases between them. The CDR3 runs 15 residues. This CDR3 is CAIRGQSGSYNEQFF. CDR3 bases: TGTGCCATCCGCGGACAGTCCGGCTCCTACAATGAGCAGTTCTTC.

The rearrangement joins TRBV28 to TRBJ2-6; D call uncertain. The CDR3 runs 15 residues. Trimming left V 2 bases short and J 0 bases short, with 5 bases between. Per the germline V gene, CDR1 is MDHEN and CDR2 is SYDVKM. CDR3 nucleotides: TGTGCCAGCAGTTTAGCGGCCTCTGGGGCCAACGTCCTGACTTTC. This gives the protein CASSLAASGANVLTF.

The V gene is TRBV25-1, the J gene TRBJ1-2; D is possibly TRBD1 (6 bases). This CDR3 is 11 amino acids long. Trimming removed 6 bases from V and 8 bases from J, with 10 bases in between. From germline, CDR1 is MGHDK and CDR2 SYGVNS. CDR3: CASSTTGGYTF. In DNA, the CDR3 is TGTGCCAGCAGCACGACAGGCGGCTACACCTTC.

The CDR3 is CASSPAGAHYEQYF. The CDR3 nucleotides are TGTGCCAGCAGCCCAGCGGGAGCCCACTACGAGCAGTACTTC. The chain links TRBV7-3 to TRBJ2-7; TRBD2 matches 8 bases. CDR3 length: 14 residues. Germline lookup yields CDR1 SGHTA and CDR2 FQGTGA. V lost 5 bases and J lost 3; bases outside the gene matches: 6.

The chain uses TRBV9 and TRBJ1-5; a possible D gene is TRBD1 (5 bases). The V end lost 3 bases, the J end lost 7 bases, and 14 bases lay between the germline ends. CDR3 length: 14 residues. Germline CDR1 SGDLS, CDR2 YYNGEE. CDR3 residues: CASSAAGEKQPQHF. The CDR3 coding sequence is TGTGCCAGCAGCGCGGCGGGGGAAAAGCAGCCCCAGCATTTT.

V is TRBV6-5 and J is TRBJ1-2; D not resolved. The CDR3 contains 15 residues. Germline V gene sequence: CDR1 MNHEY, CDR2 SVGAGI. Trimming took off 2 bases at V and 8 bases at J, with 18 bases between the two ends. CDR3 residues: CASSYAEGAAKGYTF. The CDR3 DNA reads TGTGCCAGCAGTTACGCGGAGGGAGCGGCTAAAGGCTACACCTTC.

The rearrangement links TRBV19 to TRBJ2-7; D might be TRBD1 (6 bases). This CDR3 has 14 residues. V lost 5 bases to trimming and J lost 0 bases, with 11 bases between them. Germline V CDR1 and CDR2: LNHDA, SQIVND (reference sequence). The CDR3 region is CASSLGTLSYEQYF. DNA of the CDR3: TGTGCCAGTAGTTTGGGGACACTCTCCTACGAGCAGTACTTC.

The chain couples TRBV19 to TRBJ2-2, with 8 bases identical to TRBD1. The junction had 16 bases not matched to a gene; V was cut back by 7 bases and J by 6 bases. From germline, CDR1 is LNHDA and CDR2 SQIVND (reference sequence). CDR3 length: 17 residues. The CDR3, as DNA: TGTGCCAGTACTCGACAGGGGCTCCCGGCTCTTTCCGGGGAGCTGTTTTTT. Its translation is CASTRQGLPALSGELFF.

This chain links TRBV7-2 with TRBJ2-3; the D gene is possibly TRBD2 (5 bases). The germline gives CDR1 SGHTA, CDR2 FQGNSA. Trimming cost V 2 bases and J 6 bases, with 12 bases left between them. CDR3 length: 14 residues. This chain's CDR3 is CASSLRRPPDTQYF. Here the CDR3 DNA reads TGTGCCAGCAGCTTAAGGAGGCCCCCCGATACGCAGTATTTT.